Listed below are T cell receptor beta chains from one sample, sequenced in a study of T-cell reconstitution after alpha-beta-depleted transplantation in children. TCRdb processed the PCR reads anew with MiXCR; each CDR3 protein has one entry. The sample lists approximately 520,000 distinct CDR3 sequences, about an eighth seen once, with 14% in the top ten. Sequencing used PBMCs, mostly from graft donor cells, obtained 180 days after TCRalphabeta/CD19-depleted stem cell transplant. These receptors all come from a female patient aged 2-10 years who had a stem cell transplant for aplastic anemia, so the T cells may come from the graft donor. The CDR3 runs from the conserved cysteine through the conserved F or W. A D gene is named only where the DNA matches it firmly. Where a row states a size, it is once, few, many or the class of an expanded clone; other rows omit it.

V	size	D	J	DNA	CDR3
TRBV7-2	few	NA	TRBJ2-3	TGTGCCAGCAGCTGGAGGGGGATGGGCACAGATACGCAGTATTTT	CASSWRGMGTDTQYF
TRBV11-1	NA	TRBD2	TRBJ2-3	TGTGCCAGCAGGTCGCGGGGACTAGCGGTTAGGGGGACAGATACGCAGTATTTT	CASRSRGLAVRGTDTQYF
TRBV6-2/TRBV6-3	many	TRBD2	TRBJ2-1	TGTGCCAGCAGTTACGGCGGGAGTGGTAGCAATGAGCAGTTCTTC	CASSYGGSGSNEQFF
TRBV15	NA	NA	TRBJ2-5	TGTGCCACCAGCAGAGAAGGGGCCTATGCCCAGTACTTC	CATSREGAYAQYF
TRBV19	few	NA	TRBJ2-2	TGTGCCAGTACCCCGTTTTTGGACACCGGGGAGCTGTTTTTT	CASTPFLDTGELFF
TRBV4-3	NA	NA	TRBJ2-4	TGCGCCAGCAGCCAAGGACTCCCTGTTTGGTCCGAAAACATTCAGTACTTC	CASSQGLPVWSENIQYF
TRBV29-1	few	NA	TRBJ1-2	TGCAGCGTTGGAGGGGGGATGGCTAACTATGGCTACACCTTC	CSVGGGMANYGYTF
TRBV6-1	many	TRBD1	TRBJ1-1	TGTGCCAGCAGTCCGGACAGGGGCCCGAACACTGAAGCTTTCTTT	CASSPDRGPNTEAFF
TRBV10-3	NA	TRBD2	TRBJ2-7	TGTGCCATGAATAGCGGGAGTAACTCCTACGAGCAGTACTTC	CAMNSGSNSYEQYF
TRBV14	few	TRBD2	TRBJ2-5	TGTGCCAGCAGCCAAGAAAGGCTAGCGGGAGGGCAAGAGACCCAGTACTTC	CASSQERLAGGQETQYF
TRBV5-1	many	TRBD1	TRBJ1-4	TGCGCCAGCAGCTCGACAGGGGGCGGGCATATAGCGGAAAAACTGTTTTTT	CASSSTGGGHIAEKLFF
TRBV5-1	few	NA	TRBJ1-1	TGCGCCAGCAGCTCCCGGGACACATTATTGAACACTGAAGCTTTCTTT	CASSSRDTLLNTEAFF
TRBV10-2	NA	TRBD1	TRBJ1-6	TGCGCCAGCAGTGATCTTACAGGGGCTCGGGCGATTGGGCCCCTCCACTTT	CASSDLTGARAIGPLHF
TRBV28	many	TRBD2	TRBJ2-5	TGTGCCAGCAGTTTTGGGGGGGTGTTCCAAGAGACCCAGTACTTC	CASSFGGVFQETQYF
TRBV20-1	NA	NA	TRBJ1-1	TGCAGTGCTAGGGGGCAGAACACTGAAGCTTTCTTT	CSARGQNTEAFF
TRBV29-1	many	NA	TRBJ2-5	TGCAGCGTTGGTCCAAGAGAGACCCAGTACTTC	CSVGPRETQYF
TRBV7-8	few	NA	TRBJ1-6	TGTGCCAGCAGCTCACAAAGGGCCAGCTCCTATAATTCACCCCTCCACTTT	CASSSQRASSYNSPLHF
TRBV6-6	NA	TRBD1	TRBJ1-1	TGTGCCAGCAGAGGCACAGGGGAACCTGAAGCTTTCTTT	CASRGTGEPEAFF
TRBV7-8	NA	NA	TRBJ2-6	TGTGCCAGCAGCGCAGGGAGGCTCGGGGTAGGATCTGGGGCCAACGTCCTGACTTTC	CASSAGRLGVGSGANVLTF
TRBV5-1	few	NA	TRBJ2-1	TGCGCCAGCAGCCCAATGGGACTGCAAACTTTCAATGAGCAGTTCTTC	CASSPMGLQTFNEQFF
TRBV2	once	TRBD2	TRBJ2-7	TGTGCCAGCATTGAAAGTAGCGGGATTTTGTACGAGCAGTACTTC	CASIESSGILYEQYF
TRBV6-2/TRBV6-3	few	TRBD1	TRBJ2-1	TGTGCCAGCAGCCACCAGACAGGGGGTTCCTACAATGAGCAGTTCTTC	CASSHQTGGSYNEQFF
TRBV9	NA	NA	TRBJ2-5	TGTGCCAGCAGCGGATCTGGCCCCAGGGCCCAGTACTTC	CASSGSGPRAQYF
TRBV3-1	many	TRBD2	TRBJ2-7	TGTGCCAGCAGCCCCGGGACTAGCGGGAGGTCCTACGAGCAGTACTTC	CASSPGTSGRSYEQYF
TRBV6-1	few	NA	TRBJ2-7	TGTGCCAGCACCACATCCCGGGACCGAGCCTACGAGCAGTACTTC	CASTTSRDRAYEQYF
TRBV5-1	few	NA	TRBJ1-2	TGCGCCAGCAGCTGGGGCCCGGGGCAGAGAGATGGCTACACCTTC	CASSWGPGQRDGYTF
TRBV5-1	few	NA	TRBJ1-2	TGCGCCAGCAGCTTGGGTTCTGCGACAGGCACTGGCTACACCTTC	CASSLGSATGTGYTF
TRBV6-2/TRBV6-3	few	TRBD1	TRBJ2-6	TGTGCCAGCAGATGGGACAGGGGCCCGCCCTCTGGGGCCAACGTCCTGACTTTC	CASRWDRGPPSGANVLTF
TRBV28	few	NA	TRBJ2-7	TGTGCCAGCAGTTTCAGGGGTCCGGCAGGTAGCGAGCAGTACTTC	CASSFRGPAGSEQYF
TRBV6-2/TRBV6-3	NA	TRBD2	TRBJ2-1	TGTGCCAGCAGCACCGGGACTAGCGGGATATTAGTGTGGAATGAGCAGTTCTTC	CASSTGTSGILVWNEQFF
TRBV7-2	NA	NA	TRBJ2-3	TGTGCCAGCAGCTTAAAGTTCGACAGACATAGCACAGATACGCAGTATTTT	CASSLKFDRHSTDTQYF
TRBV5-1	many	NA	TRBJ2-5	TGCGCCAGCAGCTTGGATGGATACCAAGAGACCCAGTACTTC	CASSLDGYQETQYF
TRBV29-1	NA	TRBD1	TRBJ1-2	TGCAGCGTCATGGGACAGGGCTATGGCTACACCTTC	CSVMGQGYGYTF
TRBV30	NA	TRBD1	TRBJ2-1	TGTGCCTGGAGGAGGACAGGGGTTAATGAGCAGTTCTTC	CAWRRTGVNEQFF
TRBV12-3/TRBV12-4	few	NA	TRBJ2-7	TGTGCCAGCACTCAATCGCCGGGAAGCTCCTACGAGCAGTACTTC	CASTQSPGSSYEQYF
TRBV2	NA	NA	TRBJ1-1	TGTGCCAGCAGTGAAAGGGGCCTGGATGCTTTCTTT	CASSERGLDAFF
TRBV7-3	few	NA	TRBJ2-7	TGTGCCAGCAGCTTAAGGTTAGCGGCTGTGGGGGAGCAGTACTTC	CASSLRLAAVGEQYF
TRBV7-3	NA	NA	TRBJ1-2	TGTGCCAGCAGCTACCCCGGGACCCCCTATGGCTACACCTTC	CASSYPGTPYGYTF
TRBV6-1	few	TRBD1	TRBJ1-3	TGTGCCATTCCGGACAGGGTTATAGACACCATATATTTT	CAIPDRVIDTIYF
TRBV5-1	many	NA	TRBJ2-1	TGCGCCAGCATTAGGGAAGCGAATGCCTACAATGAGCAGTTCTTC	CASIREANAYNEQFF
TRBV30	few	NA	TRBJ2-3	TGTGCCTGGAGTGATGGGGTCGATACGCAGTATTTT	CAWSDGVDTQYF
TRBV9	NA	TRBD2	TRBJ2-7	TGTGCCAGCAGCGTAGGTGGTAGCGGGAGAGAGCAGTACTTC	CASSVGGSGREQYF
TRBV15	few	NA	TRBJ2-3	TGTGCCACCAGCAGAGTTATGGGGTCGAATACGCAGTATTTT	CATSRVMGSNTQYF
TRBV7-3	many	TRBD1	TRBJ1-1	TGTGCCAGCAGCGCCGGGACAGGGGGGAACACTGAAGCTTTCTTT	CASSAGTGGNTEAFF
TRBV10-3	NA	NA	TRBJ2-1	TGTGCCATCAGTGGAACAATAGGAAGGGGTACCAATGAGCAGTTCTTC	CAISGTIGRGTNEQFF
TRBV7-2	NA	NA	TRBJ2-4	TGTGCCAGCAGCATCAAGACACAACTAGCCAAAAACATTCAGTACTTC	CASSIKTQLAKNIQYF
TRBV4-3	NA	TRBD1	TRBJ2-7	TGCGCCAGCAGCCAACAGGGGGTGGGGAGCTCCTACGAGCAGTACTTC	CASSQQGVGSSYEQYF
TRBV7-9	many	NA	TRBJ1-1	TGTGCCAGCAGCCCCAGGGGTACTGAAGCTTTCTTT	CASSPRGTEAFF
TRBV3-1	many	NA	TRBJ1-4	TGTGCCAGCAGCCAAAGGACAGCGAATGAAAAACTGTTTTTT	CASSQRTANEKLFF
TRBV14	NA	NA	TRBJ2-1	TGTGCCAGCAGCCAAGCAAACCCGTGGGGTTACAATGAGCAGTTCTTC	CASSQANPWGYNEQFF
TRBV27	many	TRBD1	TRBJ2-1	TGTGCCAGCAGTCCCGGGACAGGGGTTGGCAATGAGCAGTTCTTC	CASSPGTGVGNEQFF
TRBV6-1	few	TRBD2	TRBJ2-1	TGTGCCAGCAGTGAACGACTAGCGGGAGGGCCCAGTCCCGATGAGCAGTTCTTC	CASSERLAGGPSPDEQFF
TRBV11-3	NA	NA	TRBJ2-7	TGTGCCAGCAGCTTAGCCGAACGGTACGAGCAGTACTTC	CASSLAERYEQYF
TRBV11-1	NA	TRBD1	TRBJ2-6	TGTGCCAGCACCCTACGGGGACAGGGAAACTCTGGGGCCAACGTCCTGACTTTC	CASTLRGQGNSGANVLTF
TRBV5-5	few	NA	TRBJ2-4	TGTGCCAGCAGCTTTGGGGGACCCACGAAAAACATTCAGTACTTC	CASSFGGPTKNIQYF
TRBV20-1	few	NA	TRBJ1-1	TGCAGTGCTAGAGATCAGGTCGACAACACTGAAGCTTTCTTT	CSARDQVDNTEAFF
TRBV19	few	NA	TRBJ2-7	TGTGCCAGCCAGGATTCCAGGGGCTTCCCCTACGAGCAGTACTTC	CASQDSRGFPYEQYF
TRBV10-3	many	TRBD1	TRBJ2-2	TGTAACTTCCCCGGGACAGGAAACACCGGGGAGCTGTTTTTT	CNFPGTGNTGELFF
TRBV4-2	few	NA	TRBJ1-3	TGTGCCAGCAGCCAAGGGAAGACAGGAAGGTCTGGAAACACCATATATTTT	CASSQGKTGRSGNTIYF
TRBV5-1	few	TRBD2	TRBJ2-5	TGCGCCAGCAGCTTCTATGGGACTAGCCAAGAGACCCAGTACTTC	CASSFYGTSQETQYF